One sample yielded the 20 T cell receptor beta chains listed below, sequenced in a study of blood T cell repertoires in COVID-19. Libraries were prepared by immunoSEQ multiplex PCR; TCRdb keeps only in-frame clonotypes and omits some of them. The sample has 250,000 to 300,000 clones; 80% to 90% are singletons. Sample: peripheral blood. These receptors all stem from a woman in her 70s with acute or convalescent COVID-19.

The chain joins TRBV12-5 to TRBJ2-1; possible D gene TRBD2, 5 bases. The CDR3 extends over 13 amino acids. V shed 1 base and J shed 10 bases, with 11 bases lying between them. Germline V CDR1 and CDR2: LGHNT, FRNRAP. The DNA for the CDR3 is TGTGCTAGTGGTTTGGAAGCGGTAGGAGAGCAGTTCTTC. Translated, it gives CASGLEAVGEQFF.

Here the CDR3 DNA reads TGTGCCAGAAGCCCGTCCCCGGGACAGGGAACGACTAATGAAAAACTGTTTTTT. It specifies CARSPSPGQGTTNEKLFF. V usage is TRBV5-3 and J usage is TRBJ1-4; 9 bases are shared with TRBD1. TRBV5-3 is filed as an ORF, its function uncertain. After removal of 4 bases from V and 2 bases from J, the junction contained 12 bases not matched to a gene. The CDR3 spans 18 residues.

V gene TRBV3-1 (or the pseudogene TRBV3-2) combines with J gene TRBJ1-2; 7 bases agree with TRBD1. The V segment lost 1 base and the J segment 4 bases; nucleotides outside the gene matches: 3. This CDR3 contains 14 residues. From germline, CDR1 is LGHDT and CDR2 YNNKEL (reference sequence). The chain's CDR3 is CASSQGGQPYGYTF. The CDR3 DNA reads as TGTGCCAGCAGCCAAGGGGGACAGCCCTATGGCTACACCTTC.

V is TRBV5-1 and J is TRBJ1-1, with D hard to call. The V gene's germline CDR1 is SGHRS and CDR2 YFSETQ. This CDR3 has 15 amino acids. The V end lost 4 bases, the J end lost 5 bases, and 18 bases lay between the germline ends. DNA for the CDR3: TGCGCCAGCAGCCCCACGGTGGGAGGGTGGACTGAAGCTTTCTTT. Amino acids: CASSPTVGGWTEAFF.

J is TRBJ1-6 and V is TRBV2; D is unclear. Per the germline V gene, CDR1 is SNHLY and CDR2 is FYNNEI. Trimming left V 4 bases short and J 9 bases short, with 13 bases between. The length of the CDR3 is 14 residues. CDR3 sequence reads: CASSVVRERSPLHF. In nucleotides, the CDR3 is TGTGCCAGCAGTGTTGTCAGAGAGCGTTCACCCCTCCACTTT.

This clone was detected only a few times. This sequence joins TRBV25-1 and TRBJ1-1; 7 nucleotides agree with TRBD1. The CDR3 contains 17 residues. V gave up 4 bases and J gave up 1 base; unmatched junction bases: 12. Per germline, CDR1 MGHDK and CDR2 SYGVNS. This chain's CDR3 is CASSAPLQGRTNTEAFF. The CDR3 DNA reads TGTGCCAGCAGTGCCCCCCTACAGGGGCGGACGAACACTGAAGCTTTCTTT.

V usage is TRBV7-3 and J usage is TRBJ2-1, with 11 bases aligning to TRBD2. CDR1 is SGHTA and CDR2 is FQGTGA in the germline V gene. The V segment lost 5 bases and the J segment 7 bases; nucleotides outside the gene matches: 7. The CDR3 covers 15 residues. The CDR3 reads CASSPPGLAVNEQFF. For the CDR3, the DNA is TGTGCCAGCAGCCCTCCGGGACTAGCGGTTAATGAGCAGTTCTTC.

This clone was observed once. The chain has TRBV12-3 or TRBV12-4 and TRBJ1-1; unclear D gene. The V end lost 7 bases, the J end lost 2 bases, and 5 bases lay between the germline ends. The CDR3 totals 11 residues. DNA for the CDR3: TGTGCCAGCACGTCCAACACTGAAGCTTTCTTT. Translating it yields CASTSNTEAFF.

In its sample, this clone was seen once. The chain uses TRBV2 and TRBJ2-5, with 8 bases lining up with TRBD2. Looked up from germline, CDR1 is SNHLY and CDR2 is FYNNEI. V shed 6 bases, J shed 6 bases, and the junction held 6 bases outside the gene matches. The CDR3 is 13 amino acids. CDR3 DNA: TGTGCCAGCAGCAGCGGGGGAGCGAAGACCCAGTACTTC. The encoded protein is CASSSGGAKTQYF.

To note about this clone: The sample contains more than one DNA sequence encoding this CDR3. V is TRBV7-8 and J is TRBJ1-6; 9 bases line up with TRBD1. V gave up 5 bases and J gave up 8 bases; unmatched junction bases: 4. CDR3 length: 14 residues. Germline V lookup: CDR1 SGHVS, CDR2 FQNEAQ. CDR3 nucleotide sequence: TGTGCCAGCAGCCTCGGACAGGGGCATTCACCCCTCCACTTT. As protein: CASSLGQGHSPLHF.

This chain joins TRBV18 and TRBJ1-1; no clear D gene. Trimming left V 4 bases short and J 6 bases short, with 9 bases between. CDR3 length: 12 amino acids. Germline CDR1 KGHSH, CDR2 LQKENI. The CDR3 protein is CASSLSGSEAFF. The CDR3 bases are TGTGCCAGCTCACTATCCGGGTCTGAAGCTTTCTTT.

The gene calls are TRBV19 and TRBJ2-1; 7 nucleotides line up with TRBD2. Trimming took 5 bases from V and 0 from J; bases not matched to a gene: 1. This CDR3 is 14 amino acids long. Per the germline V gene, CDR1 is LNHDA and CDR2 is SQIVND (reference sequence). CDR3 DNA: TGTGCCAGTAGTGGCGGGAGCTCCTACAATGAGCAGTTCTTC. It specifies CASSGGSSYNEQFF.

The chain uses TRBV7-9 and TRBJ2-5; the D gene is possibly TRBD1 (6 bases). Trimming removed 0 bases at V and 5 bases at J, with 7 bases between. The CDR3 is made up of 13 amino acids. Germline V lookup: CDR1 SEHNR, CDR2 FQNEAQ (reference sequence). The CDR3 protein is CASSLAGAETQYF. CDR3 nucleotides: TGTGCCAGCAGCTTAGCGGGGGCGGAGACCCAGTACTTC.

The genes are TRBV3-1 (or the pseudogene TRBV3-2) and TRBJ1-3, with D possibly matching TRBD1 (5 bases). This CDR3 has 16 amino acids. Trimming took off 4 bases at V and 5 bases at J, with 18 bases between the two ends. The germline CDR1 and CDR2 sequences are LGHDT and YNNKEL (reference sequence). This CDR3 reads CASSPGGAGTRNTIYF. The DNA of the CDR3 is TGTGCCAGCAGCCCCGGAGGGGCTGGAACGAGAAACACCATATATTTT.

The CDR3, as DNA: TGCGCCAGCAGCTTTGGCCTACCCCAGGTTCAAGAGACCCAGTACTTC. Translating gives CASSFGLPQVQETQYF. V is TRBV5-1 and J is TRBJ2-5; D is undetermined. Trimming took 2 bases from V and 2 from J, leaving 16 bases between them. Germline assignment: CDR1 SGHRS and CDR2 YFSETQ. The CDR3 has 16 residues.

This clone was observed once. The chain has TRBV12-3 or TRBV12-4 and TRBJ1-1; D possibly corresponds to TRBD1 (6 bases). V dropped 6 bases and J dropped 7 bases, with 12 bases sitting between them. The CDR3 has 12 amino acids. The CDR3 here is CASSRGQNEAFF. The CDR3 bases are TGTGCCAGCAGCCGCGGACAGAATGAAGCTTTCTTT.

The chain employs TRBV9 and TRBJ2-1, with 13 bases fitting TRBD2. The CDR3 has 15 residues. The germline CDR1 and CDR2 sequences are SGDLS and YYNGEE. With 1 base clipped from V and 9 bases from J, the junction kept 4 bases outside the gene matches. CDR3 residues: CASSVTSGGGGEQFF. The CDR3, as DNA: TGTGCCAGCAGCGTAACTAGCGGGGGGGGCGGTGAGCAGTTCTTC.

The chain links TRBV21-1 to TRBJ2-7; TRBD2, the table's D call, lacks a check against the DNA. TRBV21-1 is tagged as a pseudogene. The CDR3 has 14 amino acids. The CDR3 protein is CAVPRTEGVYEQYF. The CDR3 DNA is TGTGCCGTTCCACGCACGGAGGGTGTATACGAGCAGTACTTC.

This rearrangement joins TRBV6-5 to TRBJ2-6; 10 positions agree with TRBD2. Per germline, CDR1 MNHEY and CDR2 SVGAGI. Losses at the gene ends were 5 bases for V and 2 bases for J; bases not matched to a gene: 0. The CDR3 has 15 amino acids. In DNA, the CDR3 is TGTGCCAGCAGTAGCGGGGGGGCTGGGGCCAACGTCCTGACTTTC. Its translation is CASSSGGAGANVLTF.

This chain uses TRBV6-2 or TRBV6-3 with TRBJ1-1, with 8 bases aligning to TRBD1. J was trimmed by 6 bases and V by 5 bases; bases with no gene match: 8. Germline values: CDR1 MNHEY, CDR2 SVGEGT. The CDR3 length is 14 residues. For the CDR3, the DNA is TGTGCCAGCAGTACCGACAGGGGTGTCGCTGAAGCTTTCTTT. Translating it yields CASSTDRGVAEAFF.